This T cell receptor (beta chain) was recovered during a study of CD8+CD57+ T cells in acquired aplastic anemia. Study as a whole: Recorded DNA amounts for sorted CD4+ and CD8+ cells had an average of approximately 3.2 ug. Study-level results: Both patients and controls carried the same twenty-nine CD8+ CDR3 sequences. Any difference that existed in CD8+ Simpson's diversity between patients and controls was not significant.

Genomic DNA provided the template from which TCR beta VDJ and CDR3 profiles were obtained. TCRdb analysed the reads with MiXCR anew, one entry per CDR3 protein. The sample records about 160,000 distinct CDR3 sequences, 35% to 55% being singletons. Worth noting for this clonotype: The antigen remains undetermined.

The sample was sorted CD4+, CD8+, or CD8+CD57+ T cells (not recorded which) from PBMCs. The receptor's source is a human donor in good health.

CDR3 nucleotides: TGTGCCAGTCGACACACAGGGTATGAAGCTTTCTTT. As protein: CASRHTGYEAFF. The genes are TRBV19 and TRBJ1-1; the D gene is possibly TRBD1 (6 bases). The CDR3 has 12 amino acids. Trimming took off 8 bases at V and 7 bases at J, with 14 bases between the two ends. Germline V gives CDR1 LNHDA, CDR2 SQIVND (reference sequence).